Listed here are 5 T cell receptor beta chains from one sample, sequenced in a study of T cell repertoires in cytomegalovirus infection. MiXCR, applied by TCRdb to the reads, yields one record per CDR3 protein. The sample lists about a million distinct CDR3 sequences; around 32% were seen once. No antigens are known for them. Here the sequenced sample was cultured CD8+ T cells from PBMCs, taken from culture after CMV antigen stimulation. These receptors were obtained from a human donor in good health (CMV status not recorded). Some clones in this sample may be carry-over from other donors' samples.

This clonotype was observed a few times. The chain couples TRBV27 to TRBJ2-1, with D uncertain. CDR1 and CDR2 (germline): MNHEY, SMNVEV (reference sequence). This CDR3 spans 14 amino acids. The ends were cut back, 3 bases at V and 2 bases at J, with 8 bases in the middle. CDR3 sequence: CASSFRIAYNEQFF. CDR3 bases: TGTGCCAGCAGTTTCAGGATAGCCTACAATGAGCAGTTCTTC.

The chain recombines TRBV6-8 with TRBJ2-1; D ambiguous. The V gene lost 7 bases and the J gene lost 0 bases, with 16 bases spanning the gap. Germline V CDR1 and CDR2: MNHGY, SAAAGT. The CDR3 contains 16 residues. CDR3 bases: TGTGCCAGCACCCCCGCGGCCTTGAGCTCCTACAATGAGCAGTTCTTC. Translated: CASTPAALSSYNEQFF.

The V call is TRBV7-2, the J call TRBJ1-1, with D hard to call. Germline V gene data show CDR1 as SGHTA and CDR2 as FQGNSA. V dropped 5 bases and J dropped 3 bases, with 10 bases sitting between them. The CDR3 is 13 amino acids. Here the CDR3 DNA reads TGTGCCAGCAGCAGTACAGAATACACTGAAGCTTTCTTT. Translating it yields CASSSTEYTEAFF.

The sample holds a few counts of this clonotype. This rearrangement joins TRBV7-8 to TRBJ1-1; no definite D call. The germline V gene encodes CDR1 SGHVS and CDR2 FQNEAQ. The CDR3 runs 15 residues. Trimming removed 6 bases at V and 4 bases at J, with 18 bases between. In DNA form, the CDR3 reads TGTGCCAGCAGTCCTAGCCCTTTGGGGAGCACTGAAGCTTTCTTT. Amino acid sequence: CASSPSPLGSTEAFF.

This clonotype appeared many times. This chain links TRBV7-8 with TRBJ2-7; TRBD1 matches 7 bases. The junction had 6 bases not matched to a gene; V was cut back by 1 base and J by 3 bases. CDR1 SGHVS and CDR2 FQNEAQ come from the germline V gene. The CDR3 runs 15 residues. The CDR3 spells CASSLELGQSYEQYV. CDR3 nucleotides: TGTGCCAGCAGCTTAGAGTTGGGACAGAGCTACGAGCAGTACGTC.